Below are 4 T cell receptor beta chains sequenced from a single sample in a study of cytomegalovirus exposure and HLA in healthy donors. PCR amplification relied on 60 Vbeta primers (plus 13 Jbeta primers). Clones were sequenced by immunoSEQ multiplex PCR, and TCRdb holds only the in-frame ones, with some missing. The sample shows 150,000 or so clones, and under 2% sits with its ten largest clones. Material for sequencing was PBMCs. The receptors stem from a woman in her forties or fifties in good health and CMV-seronegative.

V is TRBV25-1 and J is TRBJ1-1; 9 nucleotides agree with TRBD1. This CDR3 has 13 amino acids. Per the germline V gene, CDR1 is MGHDK and CDR2 is SYGVNS. The V gene end was trimmed by 8 bases and the J gene end by 3 bases; junction bases not matched to a gene: 4. The CDR3 sequence: CASLDRGDTEAFF. CDR3 nucleotide sequence: TGTGCCAGCTTGGACAGGGGAGACACTGAAGCTTTCTTT.

The chain carries TRBV27 and TRBJ2-3; 8 bases align to TRBD1. Germline V gene data show CDR1 as MNHEY and CDR2 as SMNVEV (reference sequence). The J segment lost 0 bases and the V segment lost 5 bases, leaving 7 bases of the junction unmatched. CDR3 length: 16 amino acids. The CDR3 spells CASSRIRQGSTDTQYF. CDR3 DNA sequence: TGTGCCAGCAGTAGGATTCGACAGGGGAGCACAGATACGCAGTATTTT.

The genes are TRBV18 and TRBJ1-2; D is perhaps TRBD1 (5 bases). Germline values: CDR1 KGHSH, CDR2 LQKENI. This CDR3 has 14 amino acids. The V end was cut by 0 bases, the J end by 4 bases, with 9 bases between. CDR3 DNA: TGTGCCAGCTCACCACCAGACAGCCCCTATGGCTACACCTTC. Translating gives CASSPPDSPYGYTF. The full variable domain, completed using reference TRBV18 and TRBJ1-2, is NAGVMQNPRHLVRRRGQEARLRCSPMKGHSHVYWYRQLPEEGLKFMVYLQKENIIDESGMPKERFSAEFPKEGPSILRIQQVVRGDSAAYFCASSPPDSPYGYTFGSGTRLTVV.

The chain combines TRBV28 with TRBJ2-3; unclear D gene. The CDR3 extends over 12 amino acids. Trimming left V 5 bases short and J 9 bases short, with 12 bases between. Per germline, CDR1 MDHEN and CDR2 SYDVKM. The CDR3 spells CASSPARRTQYF. CDR3 in DNA: TGTGCCAGCAGTCCCGCGCGCCGAACGCAGTATTTT.